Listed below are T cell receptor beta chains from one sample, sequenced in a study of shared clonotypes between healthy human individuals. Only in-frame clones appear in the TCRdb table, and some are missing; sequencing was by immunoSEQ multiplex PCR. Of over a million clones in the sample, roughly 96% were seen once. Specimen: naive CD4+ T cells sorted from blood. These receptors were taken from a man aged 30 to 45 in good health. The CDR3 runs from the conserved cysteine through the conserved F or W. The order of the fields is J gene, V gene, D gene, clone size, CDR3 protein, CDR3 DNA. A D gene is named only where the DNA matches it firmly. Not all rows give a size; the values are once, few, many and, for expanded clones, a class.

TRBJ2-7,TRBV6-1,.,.,CASSGGDLYEQYF,TGTGCCAGCAGTGGGGGGGACTTATACGAGCAGTACTTC
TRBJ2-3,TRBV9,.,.,CASSVEQRTDTQYF,TGTGCCAGCAGCGTAGAGCAGCGCACAGATACGCAGTATTTT
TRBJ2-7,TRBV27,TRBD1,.,CASSPGQGIGYEQYF,TGTGCCAGCAGTCCCGGACAGGGTATTGGCTACGAGCAGTACTTC
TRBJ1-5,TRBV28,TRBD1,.,CASSSRRGQSNQPQHF,TGTGCCAGCAGCTCGCGGAGGGGGCAAAGCAATCAGCCCCAGCATTTT
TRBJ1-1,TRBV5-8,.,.,CASSLDPRGARNGAFF,TGTGCCAGCAGCTTGGATCCGAGGGGCGCGAGGAATGGAGCTTTCTTT
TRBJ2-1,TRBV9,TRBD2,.,CASSVAQRTSGYNEQFF,TGTGCCAGCAGCGTAGCTCAAAGGACTAGCGGATACAATGAGCAGTTCTTC
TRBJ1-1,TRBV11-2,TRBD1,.,CAWGRAGGLNTEAFF,TGTGCCTGGGGAAGGGCAGGGGGTTTGAACACTGAAGCTTTCTTT
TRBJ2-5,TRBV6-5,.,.,CASSYRPGGLQETQYF,TGTGCCAGCAGTTACCGCCCTGGGGGGCTCCAAGAGACCCAGTACTTC
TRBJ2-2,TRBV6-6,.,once,CASINGAHTGELFF,TGTGCCAGCATCAATGGGGCGCACACCGGGGAGCTGTTTTTT
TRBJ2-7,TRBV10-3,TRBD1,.,CAISESAGGPNEQYF,TGTGCCATCAGTGAGTCGGCAGGGGGCCCCAACGAGCAGTACTTC
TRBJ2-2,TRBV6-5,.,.,CASSSRGRGTGELFF,TGTGCCAGCAGTTCCAGGGGCCGGGGCACCGGGGAGCTGTTTTTT
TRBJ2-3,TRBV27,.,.,CASSRRVTDTQYF,TGTGCCAGCAGTAGAAGGGTCACAGATACGCAGTATTTT
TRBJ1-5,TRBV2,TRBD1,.,CASAGLGQGLSNQPQHF,TGTGCCAGTGCTGGATTGGGACAGGGGCTAAGCAATCAGCCCCAGCATTTT
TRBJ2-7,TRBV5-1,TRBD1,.,CASSRNGQGVYEQYF,TGCGCCAGCAGCCGAAACGGACAGGGGGTATACGAGCAGTACTTC
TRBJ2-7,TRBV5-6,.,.,CASSLGWNEQYF,TGTGCCAGCAGCTTGGGCTGGAACGAGCAGTACTTC
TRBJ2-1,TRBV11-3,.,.,CASSLLNNEQFF,TGTGCCAGCAGCTTATTGAACAATGAGCAGTTCTTC
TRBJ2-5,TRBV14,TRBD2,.,CASSQGGRASETQYF,TGTGCCAGCAGCCAGGGAGGGAGGGCCTCGGAGACCCAGTACTTC
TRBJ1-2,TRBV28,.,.,CASASGAYGYTF,TGTGCCAGTGCGTCAGGGGCCTATGGCTACACCTTC
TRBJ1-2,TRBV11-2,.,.,CASSRRDNYGYTF,TGTGCCAGCAGCCGCCGGGACAACTATGGCTACACCTTC
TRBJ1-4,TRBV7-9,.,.,CASSPRGEEEKLFF,TGTGCCAGCAGCCCCCGCGGGGAGGAAGAAAAACTGTTTTTT
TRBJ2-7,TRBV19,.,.,CASSIALDGRPYEQYF,TGTGCCAGTAGTATCGCTCTGGACGGACGACCCTACGAGCAGTACTTC